The 5 T cell receptor beta chains below were found in one sample sequenced in a study of metastatic and nonmetastatic thyroid tumors. TCRdb re-analyzed the PCR reads through MiXCR. The sample comprises around 17,000 clones, about 33% of which are singletons, and roughly 12% rests with the top ten. Every patient was untreated before thyroid surgery. The sequenced material came from tumor tissue. These receptors all come from a male donor with papillary thyroid cancer or a benign thyroid nodule (not recorded which). Some clones in this sample may be carry-over from other donors' samples.

The rearrangement links TRBV12-3 or TRBV12-4 to TRBJ2-3; D ambiguous. The CDR3 is 15 amino acids. The V and J ends lost 1 base and 0 bases respectively, with 8 bases between them. As DNA, the CDR3 is TGTGCCAGCAGTTTAGGACTGGCTAGCACAGATACGCAGTATTTT. Translation: CASSLGLASTDTQYF.

This chain links TRBV4-3 with TRBJ1-1; D perhaps matches TRBD1 (5 bases). The CDR3 covers 14 residues. The germline V gene has CDR1 LGHNA and CDR2 YSLEER. V lost 6 bases and J lost 6, with 17 bases in between. CDR3 DNA sequence: TGCGCCAGCAGGCAGGGCGGGGGGGAGTCTGAAGCTTTCTTT. This codes for CASRQGGGESEAFF.

This chain joins TRBV28 and TRBJ2-7; maybe TRBD2 (7 bases). The CDR3 is made up of 16 amino acids. With 5 bases removed from V and 3 bases from J, the gap between germline ends came to 20 bases. Germline CDR1 is MDHEN and CDR2 is SYDVKM. The CDR3 protein is CASSAQGGGRLYEQYF. CDR3 DNA: TGTGCCAGCAGTGCCCAGGGAGGGGGACGGCTCTACGAGCAGTACTTC.

The table lists this clone with a count of one. A much larger clone differs from this one at a single base, so this may be a read error. The chain links TRBV4-2 to TRBJ2-5; D possibly matches TRBD1 or TRBD2 (6 bases each). The CDR3 is 17 residues long. Germline lookup yields CDR1 LGHNA and CDR2 YNFKEQ. V lost 1 base and J 5 bases, leaving 20 bases between the germline ends. The CDR3 nucleotides are TGTGCCAGCAGCCAAGTGGTGGCGTGGGGGGCTAAGGAGACCCAGTACTTC. Protein sequence: CASSQVVAWGAKETQYF.

This clone was seen many times. V usage is TRBV6-1 and J usage is TRBJ1-2, with a possible D match to TRBD1 (5 bases). The CDR3 runs 11 residues. Germline values: CDR1 MNHNS, CDR2 SASEGT. The V end was cut by 11 bases, the J end by 6 bases, with 13 bases between. This CDR3 is CACDTGNGYTF. The CDR3 region has the DNA TGTGCCTGCGACACAGGAAATGGCTACACCTTC.